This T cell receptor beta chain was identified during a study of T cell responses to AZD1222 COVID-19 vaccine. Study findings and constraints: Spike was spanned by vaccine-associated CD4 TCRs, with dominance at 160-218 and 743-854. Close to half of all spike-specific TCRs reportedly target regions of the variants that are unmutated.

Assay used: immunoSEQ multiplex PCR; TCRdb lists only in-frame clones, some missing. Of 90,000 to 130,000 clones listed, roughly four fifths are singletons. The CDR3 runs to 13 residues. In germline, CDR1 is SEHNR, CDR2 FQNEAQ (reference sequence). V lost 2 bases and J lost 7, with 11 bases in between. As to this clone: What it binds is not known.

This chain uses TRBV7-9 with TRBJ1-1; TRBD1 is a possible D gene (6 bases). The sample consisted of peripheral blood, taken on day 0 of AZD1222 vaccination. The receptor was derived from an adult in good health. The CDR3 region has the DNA TGTGCCAGCAGCTTACACTGGACAGTTGAAGCTTTCTTT. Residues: CASSLHWTVEAFF.